Here is one T cell receptor (beta chain) with its context. As yet, its antigen is unknown. The sample is drawn from a study of shared clonotypes between healthy human individuals. Study-wide findings and caveats: Four donors had around 5.5% of their naive CD4 clonotypes in common.

Per sorted-subset replicate PCR, input was 150 to 250 ng DNA, representing about 29,000 T cell genomes. Libraries were prepared by immunoSEQ multiplex PCR; TCRdb keeps only in-frame clonotypes and omits some of them. The repertoire holds approximately 1.9 million clones, just under 95% seen once, with around 1.7% in the top ten. The CDR3 sequence is 13 residues long. V lost 4 bases to trimming and J lost 6 bases, with 13 bases between them. CDR1 is LGHNA, CDR2 YSLEER, per germline. Naive CD8 cells comprised CD45RO-negative, CCR7-positively selected cells, excluding terminally differentiated effector memory CD45RA+ cells. The donor cohort consisted entirely of Caucasian adults residing in Nashville, Tennessee.

Material: naive CD8+ T cells from PBMCs. This rearrangement joins TRBV4-3 to TRBJ2-7, with D possibly being TRBD2 (5 bases). The source of this sequence is a young man in good health. Some clones in this sample may be carry-over from other donors' samples. Here the CDR3 DNA reads TGCGCCAGCAGCCCAACCGCAGGAGGCGAGCAGTACTTC. Translated: CASSPTAGGEQYF.